These 31 T cell receptor beta chains originate from one sample sequenced in a study of blood T cell repertoires in COVID-19. Data came from immunoSEQ multiplex PCR; TCRdb stores just in-frame clones and leaves some out. The table shows 440,000 or so clones, with around 89% occurring only once. Material: peripheral blood. These TCRs come from a woman in her thirties or forties with COVID-19, enrolled during active disease.

V gene TRBV5-1 combines with J gene TRBJ2-7; TRBD1 might be the D (5 bases). This CDR3 spans 14 amino acids. The germline V gene encodes CDR1 SGHRS and CDR2 YFSETQ. V dropped 4 bases and J dropped 3 bases, with 14 bases sitting between them. CDR3 amino acids: CASSPQGSNYEQYF. The CDR3 DNA reads as TGCGCCAGCAGCCCGCAGGGTAGCAACTACGAGCAGTACTTC.

CDR3 sequence (DNA): TGTGCCTGGAGTGTATGGGGACTAGCGGGGGGGCGAGATACGCAGTATTTT. This translates into CAWSVWGLAGGRDTQYF. The gene calls are TRBV30 and TRBJ2-3; 16 positions agree with TRBD2. With V trimmed by 0 bases and J by 5 bases, 5 bases remained unmatched. Germline V lookup: CDR1 GTSNPN, CDR2 SVGIG (reference sequence). The CDR3 covers 17 residues.

The genes are TRBV5-5 and TRBJ1-1; D perhaps matches TRBD1 (5 bases). This CDR3 has 14 residues. The V end lost 4 bases, the J end lost 2 bases, and 12 bases lay between the germline ends. Germline loops: CDR1 SGHKS, CDR2 YYEKEE (reference sequence). CDR3 region: CASSRSQGNTEAFF. The DNA of the CDR3 is TGTGCCAGCAGCCGAAGTCAGGGAAACACTGAAGCTTTCTTT.

The chain carries TRBV9 and TRBJ1-6; tentative D call: TRBD1 (5 bases). This CDR3 has 16 residues. Germline CDR1 is SGDLS and CDR2 is YYNGEE. Deletions cut 2 bases from V and 7 bases from J, with 16 bases between. CDR3: CASSVRPGLTNSPLHF. CDR3 nucleotide sequence: TGTGCCAGCAGCGTTCGACCGGGACTCACGAATTCACCCCTCCACTTT.

V is TRBV6-5 and J is TRBJ1-6; D might be TRBD1 (5 bases). Trimming shortened V by 2 bases and J by 9 bases, and 11 bases separated the two germline ends. This CDR3 has 14 residues. CDR1 and CDR2 (germline): MNHEY, SVGAGI. CDR3 DNA: TGTGCCAGCAGTTACACGCGGGGGGGTTCACCCCTCCACTTT. Translation gives CASSYTRGGSPLHF.

The V gene is TRBV5-1, the J gene TRBJ2-2; D perhaps matches TRBD2 (6 bases). This CDR3 region has 14 residues. Germline CDR1 is SGHRS and CDR2 is YFSETQ. The V and J ends lost 4 bases and 2 bases respectively, with 9 bases between them. The CDR3: CASSGTYNTGELFF. The CDR3 DNA is TGCGCCAGCAGCGGGACTTATAACACCGGGGAGCTGTTTTTT.

The J gene is TRBJ1-5, the V gene TRBV2; tentative D call: TRBD1 (6 bases). V lost 7 bases to trimming and J lost 0 bases, with 10 bases between them. The CDR3 has 14 amino acids. Germline lookup yields CDR1 SNHLY and CDR2 FYNNEI. CDR3 sequence: CASMRQDSNQPQHF. DNA of the CDR3: TGTGCCAGCATGCGACAGGATAGCAATCAGCCCCAGCATTTT. Variable domain in full (rest from reference TRBV2 and TRBJ1-5): EPEVTQTPSHQVTQMGQEVILRCVPISNHLYFYWYRQILGQKVEFLVSFYNNEISEKSEIFDDQFSVERPDGSNFTLKIRSTKLEDSAMYFCASMRQDSNQPQHFGDGTRLSIL.

The chain employs TRBV19 and TRBJ1-5, with no clear D. V was trimmed by 8 bases and J by 5 bases, leaving 13 bases between them. CDR3 size: 13 residues. Germline CDR1 is LNHDA and CDR2 is SQIVND (reference sequence). The CDR3 DNA sequence: TGTGCCAGTGAAAGAGGGCCCGATCAGCCCCAGCATTTT. Translating gives CASERGPDQPQHF.

The genes are TRBV28 and TRBJ1-5, with 8 bases that match TRBD1. The V segment lost 3 bases and the J segment 9 bases; nucleotides outside the gene matches: 13. Germline CDR1 is MDHEN and CDR2 is SYDVKM. The CDR3 spans 16 residues. CDR3 sequence reads: CASSLGSQGERGPQHF. The CDR3 nucleotides read TGTGCCAGCAGTTTGGGGTCACAGGGGGAAAGGGGGCCCCAGCATTTT.

This sequence joins TRBV4-3 and TRBJ1-2; 7 bases align to TRBD1. The CDR3 runs 14 residues. In germline, CDR1 is LGHNA, CDR2 YSLEER. After removal of 5 bases from V and 0 bases from J, the junction contained 3 bases not matched to a gene. The CDR3 reads CASSYGQANYGYTF. The CDR3 DNA reads TGCGCCAGCAGCTATGGACAGGCTAACTATGGCTACACCTTC.

The chain employs TRBV5-1 and TRBJ1-4, with 7 bases aligning to TRBD1. Losses at the gene ends were 4 bases for V and 3 bases for J; bases not matched to a gene: 3. The CDR3 length is 14 residues. The germline V gene has CDR1 SGHRS and CDR2 YFSETQ. In DNA form, the CDR3 reads TGCGCCAGCAGCCAAGACAGGGCTAATGAAAAACTGTTTTTT. The encoded protein is CASSQDRANEKLFF.

The gene calls are TRBV4-3 and TRBJ2-7; D call uncertain. The CDR3 contains 15 residues. Trimming removed 0 bases from V and 3 bases from J, with 12 bases in between. CDR1 LGHNA and CDR2 YSLEER come from the germline V gene. CDR3 nucleotides: TGCGCCAGCAGCCAAGATCCCCGTGGAGACTACGAGCAGTACTTC. Amino acids: CASSQDPRGDYEQYF.

This chain joins TRBV19 and TRBJ1-1, with 8 positions matching TRBD1. After removal of 4 bases from V and 4 bases from J, the junction contained 11 bases not matched to a gene. This CDR3 spans 16 amino acids. Germline V gives CDR1 LNHDA, CDR2 SQIVND (reference sequence). In nucleotides, the CDR3 is TGTGCCAGTAGTAGGAACAGGGGGTCGGTCGGCACTGAAGCTTTCTTT. This translates into CASSRNRGSVGTEAFF. Using reference TRBV19 and TRBJ1-1 for the parts outside the CDR3, the full variable domain is DGGITQSPKYLFRKEGQNVTLSCEQNLNHDAMYWYRQDPGQGLRLIYYSQIVNDFQKGDIAEGYSVSREKKESFPLTVTSAQKNPTAFYLCASSRNRGSVGTEAFFGQGTRLTVV.

The gene calls are TRBV11-3 and TRBJ1-1; D call uncertain. V dropped 5 bases and J dropped 5 bases, with 12 bases sitting between them. The CDR3 has 13 residues. CDR1 is SGHNT and CDR2 is YENEEA in the germline V gene. The CDR3 loop is CASSREGGTEAFF. The CDR3 DNA reads TGTGCCAGCAGCCGAGAGGGAGGGACTGAAGCTTTCTTT. Full variable domain (outside the CDR3, taken from reference TRBV11-3 and TRBJ1-1): EAGVVQSPRYKIIEKKQPVAFWCNPISGHNTLYWYLQNLGQGPELLIRYENEEAVDDSQLPKDRFSAERLKGVDSTLKIQPAELGDSAVYLCASSREGGTEAFFGQGTRLTVV.

The rearrangement uses TRBV9 and TRBJ2-3; no definite D call. Germline values: CDR1 SGDLS, CDR2 YYNGEE. The CDR3 loop spans 17 amino acids. V was pared by 3 bases and J by 0 bases, with 17 bases between. This chain's CDR3 is CASSAGKRVPSTDTQYF. The DNA of the CDR3 is TGTGCCAGCAGCGCCGGAAAGCGTGTCCCTAGCACAGATACGCAGTATTTT.

V usage is TRBV19 and J usage is TRBJ1-5, with D possibly being TRBD1 (6 bases). Per germline, CDR1 LNHDA and CDR2 SQIVND (reference sequence). The CDR3 runs to 15 residues. Trimming pared 3 bases from V and 6 bases from J, leaving 15 bases between. This CDR3 reads CASSIYPGESQPQHF. For the CDR3, the DNA is TGTGCCAGTAGTATTTACCCAGGGGAGAGTCAGCCCCAGCATTTT.

This chain connects TRBV24-1 to TRBJ1-5; perhaps TRBD1 as D (6 bases). The CDR3 covers 17 residues. V was shortened by 3 bases and J by 1 base, with 15 bases between the two germline ends. Germline loops: CDR1 KGHDR, CDR2 SFDVKD. In nucleotides, the CDR3 is TGTGCCACCAGTGATCCCCGGACAGAAGTGAGCAATCAGCCCCAGCATTTT. Encoded protein: CATSDPRTEVSNQPQHF.

This chain connects TRBV28 to TRBJ2-1, with 14 nucleotides matching TRBD2. The CDR3 extends over 16 amino acids. The J segment lost 8 bases and the V segment lost 3 bases, leaving 6 bases of the junction unmatched. Germline loops: CDR1 MDHEN, CDR2 SYDVKM. The DNA for the CDR3 is TGTGCCAGCAGTTTCGGACTAGCGGGAGGAGGGGATGAGCAGTTCTTC. Protein sequence: CASSFGLAGGGDEQFF.

The chain is built from TRBV5-6 and TRBJ2-2, with D possibly being TRBD1 (5 bases). Germline CDR1 reads SGHDT; CDR2 reads YYEEEE. The CDR3 totals 15 residues. The germline V and J ends were trimmed by 5 bases and 4 bases, with 15 bases remaining between them. CDR3 protein: CASSQGLLGTGELFF. As DNA, the CDR3 is TGTGCCAGCAGTCAGGGCTTACTGGGCACCGGGGAGCTGTTTTTT.

V and J are TRBV24-1 and TRBJ2-1; a weak D match, TRBD2 (5 bases). V was cut by 5 bases and J by 6 bases, with 7 bases left in between. The CDR3 is 12 amino acids. Germline V gene sequence: CDR1 KGHDR, CDR2 SFDVKD. The CDR3 region is CATSVGGNEQFF. In nucleotides, the CDR3 is TGTGCCACCAGTGTAGGAGGCAATGAGCAGTTCTTC.

This chain links TRBV7-9 with TRBJ2-5; 10 bases agree with TRBD2. The V gene's germline CDR1 is SEHNR and CDR2 FQNEAQ (reference sequence). The junction had 5 bases not matched to a gene; V was cut back by 6 bases and J by 4 bases. CDR3 size: 14 residues. The CDR3 is CASSGGLAPETQYF. CDR3 coding DNA: TGTGCCAGCAGTGGGGGACTAGCGCCAGAGACCCAGTACTTC.

V gene TRBV29-1 combines with J gene TRBJ2-7; 11 bases are a match to TRBD2. With 1 base clipped from V and 6 bases from J, the junction kept 11 bases outside the gene matches. The germline gives CDR1 SQVTM, CDR2 ANQGSEA. There are 16 residues in the CDR3. The CDR3 DNA reads as TGCAGCGTTGAAGGCACTAGCGGGAGACCAGGTGGCGAGCAGTACTTC. Its protein product is CSVEGTSGRPGGEQYF.

The genes are TRBV4-3 and TRBJ2-7; 8 bases fit TRBD1. Germline V gene lookup returns CDR1 LGHNA and CDR2 YSLEER. V shed 1 base and J 3 bases; nucleotides not matched to a gene: 5. There are 15 residues in the CDR3. CDR3 residues: CASSQGPGGDYEQYF. The CDR3 DNA follows: TGCGCCAGCAGCCAAGGCCCAGGGGGCGACTACGAGCAGTACTTC.

The genes are TRBV4-3 and TRBJ2-3; 11 bases align to TRBD2. V gave up 0 bases and J gave up 7 bases; unmatched junction bases: 9. CDR1 is LGHNA and CDR2 is YSLEER in the germline V gene. The CDR3 is 17 residues long. CDR3 coding DNA: TGCGCCAGCAGCCAAGACTGGCTAGCGGGGGGCCTACATACGCAGTATTTT. It yields the protein CASSQDWLAGGLHTQYF.

The V and J genes are TRBV27 and TRBJ1-2; 8 bases are shared with TRBD1. Trimming removed 3 bases from V and 5 bases from J; junction bases left unmatched: 8. CDR1 and CDR2 (germline): MNHEY, SMNVEV (reference sequence). The CDR3 covers 15 residues. The CDR3 sequence is CASSFVGQAFYGYTF. The CDR3 DNA reads as TGTGCCAGCAGTTTCGTGGGACAGGCCTTTTATGGCTACACCTTC.

The J gene is TRBJ2-1, the V gene TRBV5-1; 8 positions match TRBD2. Trimming at V came to 0 bases and at J to 5 bases, leaving 10 bases not matched to a gene. Germline V gene sequence: CDR1 SGHRS, CDR2 YFSETQ. The CDR3 is 17 amino acids. The CDR3 sequence: CASSLELASGYNNEQFF. The CDR3 nucleotides are TGCGCCAGCAGCTTGGAGTTGGCTAGCGGGTATAACAATGAGCAGTTCTTC.

This sequence joins TRBV7-3 and TRBJ2-3; TRBD2 aligns across 7 bases. CDR3 length equals 15 residues. V lost 1 base and J lost 6; bases outside the gene matches: 7. Germline V CDR1 and CDR2: SGHTA, FQGTGA. In DNA, the CDR3 is TGTGCCAGCAGCTTAAGTATGGCGGGAGCGGATACGCAGTATTTT. Its translation: CASSLSMAGADTQYF.

The V and J genes are TRBV2 and TRBJ2-5; unclear D gene. Trimming removed 6 bases at V and 3 bases at J, with 5 bases between. Germline V gene lookup returns CDR1 SNHLY and CDR2 FYNNEI. CDR3 length: 11 amino acids. For the CDR3, the DNA is TGTGCCAGCAGCCTAAAAGAGACCCAGTACTTC. It encodes CASSLKETQYF. Supplemented by reference TRBV2 and TRBJ2-5, the full variable domain reads EPEVTQTPSHQVTQMGQEVILRCVPISNHLYFYWYRQILGQKVEFLVSFYNNEISEKSEIFDDQFSVERPDGSNFTLKIRSTKLEDSAMYFCASSLKETQYFGPGTRLLVL.

This clone has a count of ten or more. The chain uses TRBV10-3 and TRBJ2-1; 7 bases are shared with TRBD2. Germline CDR1 is ENHRY and CDR2 is SYGVKD. This CDR3 contains 17 residues. The V segment lost 3 bases and the J segment 10 bases; nucleotides outside the gene matches: 18. This CDR3 reads CAISDSTERGATKEQFF. CDR3 in DNA: TGTGCCATCAGTGACTCTACTGAGCGGGGAGCAACAAAGGAGCAGTTCTTC.

This clone was counted only a few times. This chain connects TRBV5-1 to TRBJ2-3; 11 bases are a match to TRBD2. The trim removed 5 bases at V and 3 bases at J, leaving 8 bases unmatched. Germline V gene sequence: CDR1 SGHRS, CDR2 YFSETQ. This CDR3 region has 16 residues. The CDR3 region is CASSYTSGRGTDTQYF. In nucleotides, the CDR3 is TGCGCCAGCAGTTATACTAGCGGGAGAGGTACAGATACGCAGTATTTT.

This clone was picked up one time. The V and J genes are TRBV19 and TRBJ1-1; tentatively, D is TRBD1 (5 bases). The CDR3 consists of 18 residues. Germline V gene lookup returns CDR1 LNHDA and CDR2 SQIVND (reference sequence). The V and J ends lost 7 bases and 3 bases respectively, with 27 bases between them. The DNA for the CDR3 is TGTGCCAGTAAATCGGGTCAGGGCCCGCCAAGAACGGACACTGAAGCTTTCTTT. As protein: CASKSGQGPPRTDTEAFF.